A selection of T cell receptor beta chains follows, all from one sample in a study of blood T cell repertoires in COVID-19. Repertoires were generated with immunoSEQ multiplex PCR, while TCRdb's copy carries only in-frame clones and drops some. The sample lists 80,000 to 95,000 clones, 91% occurring once. Sequencing was done on a sample of peripheral blood. These receptors were collected from a human donor with active COVID-19. The donor label of this sample is uncertain. Both conserved end residues are part of each CDR3. D genes are given only for firm matches. Size tells how often a clone was seen (once, few, many) or the class of an expanded clone, and some rows leave it out.

j_gene: TRBJ1-1; abundance: once; d_gene: TRBD1; v_gene: TRBV5-1; CDR3nt: TGCGCCAGCAGCCCGGACAGGGTTAACACTGAAGCTTTCTTT; CDR3aa: CASSPDRVNTEAFF
j_gene: TRBJ1-6; abundance: .; d_gene: .; v_gene: TRBV28; CDR3nt: TGTGCCAGCAGTTATGACTGGAATTCACCCCTCCACTTT; CDR3aa: CASSYDWNSPLHF
j_gene: TRBJ1-5; abundance: .; d_gene: .; v_gene: TRBV7-2; CDR3nt: TGTGCCAGCAGCTCACAGGCTAATAGCAATCAGCCCCAGCATTTT; CDR3aa: CASSSQANSNQPQHF
j_gene: TRBJ1-2; abundance: .; d_gene: .; v_gene: TRBV19; CDR3nt: TGTGCCAGTAGTATAGATGCGTGGAGGGCGCCGGATTCCTTC; CDR3aa: CASSIDAWRAPDSF
j_gene: TRBJ1-1; abundance: .; d_gene: .; v_gene: TRBV15; CDR3nt: TGTGCCACCAGCAGAGGGATAGGGAGCACTGAAGCTTTCTTT; CDR3aa: CATSRGIGSTEAFF
j_gene: TRBJ1-2; abundance: .; d_gene: .; v_gene: TRBV2; CDR3nt: TGTGCCAGCAGTGAAGGGGCAGGGCGTGATGGCTACACCTTC; CDR3aa: CASSEGAGRDGYTF
j_gene: TRBJ2-3; abundance: .; d_gene: .; v_gene: TRBV9; CDR3nt: TGTGCCAGCAGCCTAAGCACAGATACGCAGTATTTT; CDR3aa: CASSLSTDTQYF
j_gene: TRBJ1-6; abundance: .; d_gene: TRBD1; v_gene: TRBV2; CDR3nt: TGTGCCAGCAGTTGGACAGGGGGAAATTCACCCCTCCACTTT; CDR3aa: CASSWTGGNSPLHF
j_gene: TRBJ2-2; abundance: .; d_gene: TRBD2; v_gene: TRBV2; CDR3nt: TGTGCCAGCAGGCCTAGCGGGGGGGCTTTCCGGGAGCTGTTTTTT; CDR3aa: CASRPSGGAFRELFF
j_gene: TRBJ2-2; abundance: once; d_gene: .; v_gene: TRBV6-2/TRBV6-3; CDR3nt: TGTGCCAGCAGTTCGATCCGACTAGGACGCATAGAAGGGGAGCTGTTTTTT; CDR3aa: CASSSIRLGRIEGELFF
j_gene: TRBJ1-2; abundance: .; d_gene: TRBD1; v_gene: TRBV18; CDR3nt: TGTGCCAGCTCCCCCGGGGACAGCCGTCTCTATGGCTACACCTTC; CDR3aa: CASSPGDSRLYGYTF
j_gene: TRBJ2-2; abundance: .; d_gene: TRBD2; v_gene: TRBV7-3; CDR3nt: TGTGCCAGCACAAGCCGGACTAGCGGGGGTTCCGGGGAGCTGTTTTTT; CDR3aa: CASTSRTSGGSGELFF
j_gene: TRBJ2-1; abundance: few; d_gene: .; v_gene: TRBV7-7; CDR3nt: TGTGCTAGCAGCTTAGTAGTGCAGGGTCACAATGAGCAGTTCTTC; CDR3aa: CASSLVVQGHNEQFF
j_gene: TRBJ1-1; abundance: once; d_gene: .; v_gene: TRBV4-1; CDR3nt: TGCGCCAGCAGCCAAGATCCGGGGAGGGCTGAAGCTTTCTTT; CDR3aa: CASSQDPGRAEAFF
j_gene: TRBJ2-2; abundance: .; d_gene: .; v_gene: TRBV9; CDR3nt: TGTGCCAGCAGCGTCTTAGCGAGGTCCACCGGGGAGCTGTTTTTT; CDR3aa: CASSVLARSTGELFF
j_gene: TRBJ1-3; abundance: .; d_gene: .; v_gene: TRBV6-5; CDR3nt: TGTGCCAGCAGGAACAGGGTTTCTGGAAACACCATATATTTT; CDR3aa: CASRNRVSGNTIYF
j_gene: TRBJ2-7; abundance: .; d_gene: TRBD1; v_gene: TRBV6-5; CDR3nt: TGTGCCAGCAGCTCCTTTGGGGGACAGAACTACGAGCAGTACTTC; CDR3aa: CASSSFGGQNYEQYF
j_gene: TRBJ1-6; abundance: .; d_gene: .; v_gene: TRBV7-2; CDR3nt: TGTGCCAGCAGCACAAGAGGGACCCTCCACTTT; CDR3aa: CASSTRGTLHF
j_gene: TRBJ1-1; abundance: .; d_gene: .; v_gene: TRBV6-1; CDR3nt: TGTGCCAGCAGTGAAATTGGGGGGGCCATCACTGAAGCTTTCTTT; CDR3aa: CASSEIGGAITEAFF
j_gene: TRBJ2-5; abundance: few; d_gene: .; v_gene: TRBV18; CDR3nt: TGTGCCAGCTCTCCCGGAATAGCCCAAGAGACCCAGTACTTC; CDR3aa: CASSPGIAQETQYF
j_gene: TRBJ1-1; abundance: .; d_gene: .; v_gene: TRBV3-1/TRBV3-2; CDR3nt: TGTGCCAGCAGCCAAGATCTCGACGGGGGGACTGAAGCTTTCTTT; CDR3aa: CASSQDLDGGTEAFF
j_gene: TRBJ2-2; abundance: few; d_gene: TRBD1; v_gene: TRBV6-5; CDR3nt: TGTGCCAGCAGCGCGACAGGGATTCGCACCGGGGAGCTGTTTTTT; CDR3aa: CASSATGIRTGELFF
j_gene: TRBJ1-6; abundance: .; d_gene: TRBD1; v_gene: TRBV19; CDR3nt: TGTGCCAGTGAGGGACAGGGAAATTCACCCCTCCACTTT; CDR3aa: CASEGQGNSPLHF
j_gene: TRBJ2-5; abundance: .; d_gene: TRBD2; v_gene: TRBV18; CDR3nt: TGTGCCAGCTCACCGCGCCTAGCGGGGTTCCAAGAGACCCAGTACTTC; CDR3aa: CASSPRLAGFQETQYF
j_gene: TRBJ2-7; abundance: .; d_gene: TRBD1; v_gene: TRBV6-6; CDR3nt: TGTGCCAGCAGGATGACAGGGTTTGACGAGCAGTACTTC; CDR3aa: CASRMTGFDEQYF
j_gene: TRBJ2-7; abundance: .; d_gene: TRBD1; v_gene: TRBV19; CDR3nt: TGTGCCAGTAGTCCCGGGACAGGGTCTAGGGAGCAGTACTTC; CDR3aa: CASSPGTGSREQYF
j_gene: TRBJ1-1; abundance: .; d_gene: TRBD1; v_gene: TRBV19; CDR3nt: TGTGCCAGTAGTAGAGCCGGGACAGGGCCGCGGACGGAGGCTTTCTTT; CDR3aa: CASSRAGTGPRTEAFF
j_gene: TRBJ2-7; abundance: .; d_gene: .; v_gene: TRBV1; CDR3nt: TGCACCAGCAGCCGGACGGGGGTCTTCGTCTACGAGCAGTACTTC; CDR3aa: CTSSRTGVFVYEQYF
j_gene: TRBJ1-1; abundance: .; d_gene: .; v_gene: TRBV12-3/TRBV12-4; CDR3nt: TGTGCCAGCAGTCTGGGGCGGAACACTGAAGCTTTCTTT; CDR3aa: CASSLGRNTEAFF
j_gene: TRBJ1-2; abundance: .; d_gene: TRBD1; v_gene: TRBV9; CDR3nt: TGTGCCAGCAGCCGTGGCGGGGCAGGGGGCTTCTATGGCTACACCTTC; CDR3aa: CASSRGGAGGFYGYTF
j_gene: TRBJ2-4; abundance: .; d_gene: .; v_gene: TRBV18; CDR3nt: TGTGCCAGCTCACCACCCGTAGCCAAAAACATTCAGTACTTC; CDR3aa: CASSPPVAKNIQYF
j_gene: TRBJ2-7; abundance: .; d_gene: .; v_gene: TRBV5-5; CDR3nt: TGTGCCAGCAGCTCTAGCGTCCCGCTAGATGCGGAGTACTTC; CDR3aa: CASSSSVPLDAEYF
j_gene: TRBJ1-2; abundance: .; d_gene: .; v_gene: TRBV2; CDR3nt: TGTGCCAGCAGCGATACAGGGCCCTATGGCTACACCTTC; CDR3aa: CASSDTGPYGYTF
j_gene: TRBJ2-5; abundance: .; d_gene: TRBD2; v_gene: TRBV28; CDR3nt: TGTGCCAGCAGTTTAGGGACTACGCGGTTCGGGGAGACCCAGTACTTC; CDR3aa: CASSLGTTRFGETQYF
j_gene: TRBJ1-3; abundance: once; d_gene: .; v_gene: TRBV4-2; CDR3nt: TGTGCCAGCAGCCAAGTTATCGGGGGAACTTCTGGAAACACCATATATTTT; CDR3aa: CASSQVIGGTSGNTIYF
j_gene: TRBJ2-1; abundance: .; d_gene: TRBD2; v_gene: TRBV7-8; CDR3nt: TGTGCCAGCAGTTCCACTAGCGGGGGGTACAATGAGCAGTTCTTC; CDR3aa: CASSSTSGGYNEQFF
j_gene: TRBJ1-2; abundance: .; d_gene: TRBD1; v_gene: TRBV4-1; CDR3nt: TGCGCCAGCAGCCAAGGGACAGGGGCTAACTATGGCTACACCTTC; CDR3aa: CASSQGTGANYGYTF
j_gene: TRBJ1-2; abundance: .; d_gene: .; v_gene: TRBV5-6; CDR3nt: TGTGCCAGCAGCCCTCCCCGAAGCGCGGGGGGCTACACCTTC; CDR3aa: CASSPPRSAGGYTF
j_gene: TRBJ1-2; abundance: .; d_gene: .; v_gene: TRBV9; CDR3nt: TGTGCCAGCAGCCTACCCCCGACAGTTGCGGATGGCTACACCTTC; CDR3aa: CASSLPPTVADGYTF
j_gene: TRBJ2-5; abundance: .; d_gene: TRBD2; v_gene: TRBV5-1; CDR3nt: TGCGCCAGCAGCTTGGGCGTGCGGGGAGGGAAGGCCCAGTACTTC; CDR3aa: CASSLGVRGGKAQYF
j_gene: TRBJ2-1; abundance: .; d_gene: .; v_gene: TRBV9; CDR3nt: TGTGCCAGCAGCTCAATCGTATCAGGGGTGACAGATGAGCAGTTCTTC; CDR3aa: CASSSIVSGVTDEQFF
j_gene: TRBJ2-6; abundance: .; d_gene: .; v_gene: TRBV19; CDR3nt: TGTGCCAGTATACCCGGGACACAGTCTGGGGCCAACGTCCTGACTTTC; CDR3aa: CASIPGTQSGANVLTF
j_gene: TRBJ2-3; abundance: .; d_gene: TRBD1; v_gene: TRBV3-1/TRBV3-2; CDR3nt: TGTGCCAGCAGCCACAACAGGGGGCAAGATACGCAGTATTTT; CDR3aa: CASSHNRGQDTQYF
j_gene: TRBJ2-5; abundance: .; d_gene: .; v_gene: TRBV27; CDR3nt: TGTGCCAGCAGGAGAAAGGGGTTTCCTCTCCAAGAGACCCAGTACTTC; CDR3aa: CASRRKGFPLQETQYF
j_gene: TRBJ2-7; abundance: .; d_gene: .; v_gene: TRBV5-1; CDR3nt: TGCGCCAGCAGGTCCGGGACACAATCCTACGAGCAGTACTTC; CDR3aa: CASRSGTQSYEQYF
j_gene: TRBJ2-3; abundance: .; d_gene: .; v_gene: TRBV5-1; CDR3nt: TGCGCCAGCAGCTTGGGTCTCCTTGATACGCAGTATTTT; CDR3aa: CASSLGLLDTQYF
j_gene: TRBJ2-7; abundance: .; d_gene: .; v_gene: TRBV3-1/TRBV3-2; CDR3nt: TGTGCCAGCAGCCAGGGCCCCTATAGCGCTGCACCCTACGAGCAGTACTTC; CDR3aa: CASSQGPYSAAPYEQYF
j_gene: TRBJ1-1; abundance: .; d_gene: TRBD1; v_gene: TRBV6-5; CDR3nt: TGTGCCAGCAGTAACAGGGGGTGGGCGAACACTGAAGCTTTCTTT; CDR3aa: CASSNRGWANTEAFF
j_gene: TRBJ2-7; abundance: .; d_gene: .; v_gene: TRBV9; CDR3nt: TGTGCCAGCAGCCCTAAAGTGGGGGGTTACGAGCAGTACTTC; CDR3aa: CASSPKVGGYEQYF
j_gene: TRBJ2-2; abundance: .; d_gene: .; v_gene: TRBV29-1; CDR3nt: TGCAGCGTTGCTCCCCAACGGGCCGGGGAGCTGTTTTTT; CDR3aa: CSVAPQRAGELFF
j_gene: TRBJ1-6; abundance: .; d_gene: .; v_gene: TRBV28; CDR3nt: TGTGCCAGCAGTTTACCAGGCCCAGAGGGCTCACCCCTCCACTTT; CDR3aa: CASSLPGPEGSPLHF
j_gene: TRBJ1-2; abundance: .; d_gene: .; v_gene: TRBV5-5; CDR3nt: TGTGCCAGCAGCTACGGACACTCCTATGGCTACACCTTC; CDR3aa: CASSYGHSYGYTF
j_gene: TRBJ2-5; abundance: .; d_gene: .; v_gene: TRBV27; CDR3nt: TGTGCCAGCAGTTTAGGTCAGGGAGGCGAGACCCAGTACTTC; CDR3aa: CASSLGQGGETQYF
j_gene: TRBJ1-4; abundance: medium-sized; d_gene: .; v_gene: TRBV10-3; CDR3nt: TGTGCCTCCTTGGGGGCGGGTGAAAAACTGTTTTTT; CDR3aa: CASLGAGEKLFF